The clone carrying this TCR beta chain turned up a few times. TEMRA cells were FACS-enriched, with CD8+ and CD4+ T cells isolated negatively. This sample was included in a study of CD8 T cells in Susac syndrome. At the level of the study: Blood was drawn from Susac syndrome patients while they were therapy-naive, on corticosteroids, or on intravenous immunoglobulin alone.

RNA totalling about 0.5 to 1 ug underwent reverse transcription with random hexamers. MiXCR, applied by TCRdb to the immunoSEQ multiplex PCR reads, yields one record per CDR3 protein. In the table there are about 140,000 distinct CDR3 sequences, more than 85% of which are singletons. V was clipped by 6 bases and J by 3 bases; unmatched bases: 7. The CDR3 contains 14 residues. The germline V gene has CDR1 MNHNS and CDR2 SASEGT. This receptor was obtained from a human donor with Susac syndrome. The chain combines TRBV6-1 with TRBJ2-7; 8 bases map to TRBD1. The sample consisted of CD4+ T cells from PBMCs. For the CDR3, the DNA is TGTGCCAGCAGCACCGGGACAGGCCGCTACGAGCAGTACTTC. The encoded protein is CASSTGTGRYEQYF.